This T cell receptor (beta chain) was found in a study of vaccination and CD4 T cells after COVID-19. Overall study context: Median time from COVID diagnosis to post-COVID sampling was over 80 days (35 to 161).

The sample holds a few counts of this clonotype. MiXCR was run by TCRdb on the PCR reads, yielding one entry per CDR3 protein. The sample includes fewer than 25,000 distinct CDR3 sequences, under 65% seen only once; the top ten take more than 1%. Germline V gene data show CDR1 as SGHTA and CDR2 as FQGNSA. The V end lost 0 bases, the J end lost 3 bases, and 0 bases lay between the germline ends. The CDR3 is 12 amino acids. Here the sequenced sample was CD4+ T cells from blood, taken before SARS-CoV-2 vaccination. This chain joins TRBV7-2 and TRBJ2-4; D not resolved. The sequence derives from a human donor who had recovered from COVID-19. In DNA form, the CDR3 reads TGTGCCAGCAGCTTAGCCAAAAACATTCAGTACTTC. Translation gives CASSLAKNIQYF.